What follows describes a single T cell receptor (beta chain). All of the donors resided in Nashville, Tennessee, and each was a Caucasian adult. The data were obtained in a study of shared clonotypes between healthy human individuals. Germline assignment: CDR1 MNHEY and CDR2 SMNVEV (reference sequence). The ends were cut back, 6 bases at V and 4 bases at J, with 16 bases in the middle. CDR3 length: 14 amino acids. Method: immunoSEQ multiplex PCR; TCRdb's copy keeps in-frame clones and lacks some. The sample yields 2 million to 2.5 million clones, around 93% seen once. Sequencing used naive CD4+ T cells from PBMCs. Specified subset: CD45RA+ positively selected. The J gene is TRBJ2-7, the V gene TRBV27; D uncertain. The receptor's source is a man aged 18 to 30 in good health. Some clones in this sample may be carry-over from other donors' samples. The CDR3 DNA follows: TGTGCCAGCAGACCCGTGGGTAGTCTGTACGAGCAGTACTTC. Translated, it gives CASRPVGSLYEQYF.